This TCR beta chain was recorded in a study of T cell responses to AZD1222 COVID-19 vaccine. Whole-study context: Recipients boosted at about 4 weeks or about 12 weeks are pooled.

Data came from immunoSEQ multiplex PCR; TCRdb stores just in-frame clones and leaves some out. In the table there are some 130,000 clones, about 85% of which are singletons. The CDR3 length is 16 residues. Germline CDR1 and CDR2: SGHAT and FQDESV (reference sequence). V was pared by 5 bases and J by 0 bases, with 14 bases between. This chain links TRBV11-1 with TRBJ2-1; no firm D call. The sample in question was peripheral blood, obtained on day 0 of AZD1222 vaccination. This clonotype originated in an adult in good health. The CDR3 loop reads CASSARSFLSYNEQFF. CDR3 coding DNA: TGTGCCAGCAGCGCACGATCCTTCCTCTCCTACAATGAGCAGTTCTTC.